The next 26 T cell receptor beta chains were all read from a single sample in a study of T cells expressing NK-cell markers. Reprocessing the 5' RACE reads, TCRdb reports a single entry for every CDR3 protein and omits DNA. Seen in this sample are about 260,000 distinct CDR3 sequences; the ten most common clones hold about 0.4%. The source material was blood T cells: a sorted CD56 or NKG2C T cell subset, CD4+ or CD8+ T cells, or bulk PBMC T cells (not recorded which). These receptors were taken from a young man in good health.

J is TRBJ2-1 and V is TRBV29-1; TCRdb gives TRBD1 as the D gene, but with no DNA this cannot be confirmed. The CDR3 length is 11 residues. From germline, CDR1 is SQVTM and CDR2 ANQGSEA. CDR3 protein: CSVGTGRWRFF.

The gene calls are TRBV5-4 and TRBJ1-1; TCRdb selects TRBD1, and the lack of DNA leaves this call unchecked. Germline V CDR1 and CDR2: SGHNT, YYREEE (reference sequence). The CDR3 runs to 14 residues. The CDR3 spells CASSLDDRGQEAFF.

The chain joins TRBV29-1 to TRBJ2-3. The CDR3 runs to 13 residues. Germline loops: CDR1 SQVTM, CDR2 ANQGSEA. CDR3 in amino acids: CSVMTRSTDTQYF.

This chain uses TRBV4-3 with TRBJ2-1; TCRdb calls TRBD1, which cannot be checked without DNA. Germline assignment: CDR1 LGHNA and CDR2 YSLEER. The CDR3 runs 16 residues. CDR3 sequence: CASSQGAGPSYNEQFF.

The CDR3 is CASNADRVSNQPQHF. This chain joins TRBV19 and TRBJ1-5; the D call from TCRdb, TRBD1, cannot be confirmed without DNA. CDR3 size: 15 residues. Per the germline V gene, CDR1 is LNHDA and CDR2 is SQIVND (reference sequence). Full variable domain (outside the CDR3, taken from reference TRBV19 and TRBJ1-5): DGGITQSPKYLFRKEGQNVTLSCEQNLNHDAMYWYRQDPGQGLRLIYYSQIVNDFQKGDIAEGYSVSREKKESFPLTVTSAQKNPTAFYLCASNADRVSNQPQHFGDGTRLSIL.

J is TRBJ1-5 and V is TRBV19; lacking DNA, the TRBD1 call made by TCRdb goes unchecked. The CDR3 covers 14 residues. Germline CDR1 is LNHDA and CDR2 is SQIVND (reference sequence). The CDR3 loop reads CASSPGGQGQPQHF.

The chain links TRBV4-3 to TRBJ1-2. This CDR3 has 14 amino acids. Germline CDR1 reads LGHNA; CDR2 reads YSLEER. This CDR3 is CASSRTGLPKGYTF.

The chain couples TRBV19 to TRBJ1-1; TCRdb's assignment of TRBD1 cannot be checked, as there is no DNA. Germline CDR1 LNHDA, CDR2 SQIVND (reference sequence). This CDR3 comprises 13 residues. CDR3 region: CASSTGENTEAFF. Based on the CDR3 plus reference TRBV19 and TRBJ1-1, the full variable domain is DGGITQSPKYLFRKEGQNVTLSCEQNLNHDAMYWYRQDPGQGLRLIYYSQIVNDFQKGDIAEGYSVSREKKESFPLTVTSAQKNPTAFYLCASSTGENTEAFFGQGTRLTVV.

This chain joins TRBV18 and TRBJ1-4; absent DNA, TCRdb's TRBD1 call cannot be checked. Germline V CDR1 and CDR2: KGHSH, LQKENI. This CDR3 region has 15 residues. CDR3 amino acids: CASSPPGQGTEKLFF. Full variable domain (outside the CDR3, taken from reference TRBV18 and TRBJ1-4): NAGVMQNPRHLVRRRGQEARLRCSPMKGHSHVYWYRQLPEEGLKFMVYLQKENIIDESGMPKERFSAEFPKEGPSILRIQQVVRGDSAAYFCASSPPGQGTEKLFFGSGTQLSVL.

The CDR3 here is CASSSGYTIYF. This rearrangement joins TRBV12-3 or TRBV12-4 to TRBJ1-3. The CDR3 runs to 11 residues.

The chain couples TRBV18 to TRBJ2-5; TCRdb's D gene call, TRBD1, goes unchecked for lack of DNA. The CDR3 contains 13 residues. CDR1 and CDR2 from the germline V gene are KGHSH and LQKENI. Here the CDR3 reads CASSLQGEETQYF.

The rearrangement links TRBV28 to TRBJ2-1; TCRdb names TRBD2, which stays unverified in the absence of DNA. CDR1 MDHEN and CDR2 SYDVKM come from the germline V gene. The CDR3 covers 15 residues. The CDR3 spells CASSLTGLAGGEQFF.

This sequence joins TRBV7-9 and TRBJ2-3; no DNA is available, so the TRBD2 call from TCRdb remains unchecked. CDR1 SEHNR and CDR2 FQNEAQ come from the germline V gene (reference sequence). This CDR3 comprises 15 residues. CDR3 amino acids: CASSLDRGLRGTQYF.

The chain has TRBV6-5 and TRBJ2-1. This CDR3 has 15 amino acids. CDR1 and CDR2 (germline): MNHEY, SVGAGI. This chain's CDR3 is CASSYSIYGYNEQFF.

The rearrangement uses TRBV7-6 and TRBJ1-2; lacking DNA, the TRBD1 call made by TCRdb goes unchecked. This CDR3 has 13 amino acids. From germline, CDR1 is SGHVS and CDR2 FNYEAQ. The CDR3 sequence: CASSLKTGSGYTF.

This rearrangement joins TRBV3-1 to TRBJ2-1; TCRdb outputs TRBD1, but without DNA this stays unchecked. The CDR3 has 15 amino acids. CDR1 LGHDT and CDR2 YNNKEL come from the germline V gene (reference sequence). The CDR3 loop reads CASSPGGTGVTEQFF.

The rearrangement joins TRBV29-1 to TRBJ1-1. The CDR3 consists of 14 residues. Germline-derived CDR1 and CDR2 are SQVTM and ANQGSEA. The CDR3 is CSVLIRSLNTEAFF. Based on the CDR3 plus reference TRBV29-1 and TRBJ1-1, the full variable domain is SAVISQKPSRDICQRGTSLTIQCQVDSQVTMMFWYRQQPGQSLTLIATANQGSEATYESGFVIDKFPISRPNLTFSTLTVSNMSPEDSSIYLCSVLIRSLNTEAFFGQGTRLTVV.

The rearrangement uses TRBV12-3 or TRBV12-4 and TRBJ2-1; TCRdb designates TRBD2, a call that cannot be tested without DNA. CDR3 length equals 16 residues. The CDR3 sequence is CASRASGRRAHNEQFF.

The genes are TRBV12-3 or TRBV12-4 and TRBJ2-5; TCRdb picks TRBD1, but there is no DNA to check that call. This CDR3 has 14 amino acids. CDR3 protein: CASSLTGDEETQYF.

V is TRBV6-1 and J is TRBJ1-1. The length of the CDR3 is 14 residues. Germline V gene lookup returns CDR1 MNHNS and CDR2 SASEGT. CDR3 sequence: CASSEAGRTTEAFF.

CDR3 sequence reads: CASSLIPEWNEQFF. This chain connects TRBV7-9 to TRBJ2-1; TCRdb's D call, TRBD1, is unchecked because there is no DNA. The CDR3 totals 14 residues. Germline V lookup: CDR1 SEHNR, CDR2 FQNEAQ (reference sequence).

The chain links TRBV11-2 to TRBJ2-1; TCRdb outputs TRBD2, but without DNA this stays unchecked. The CDR3 runs to 19 residues. CDR1 and CDR2 from the germline V gene are SGHAT and FQNNGV. This CDR3 reads CASSSAATSGSGSYNEQFF.

V usage is TRBV29-1 and J usage is TRBJ2-1; as DNA is missing, the TRBD2 call by TCRdb cannot be tested. CDR1 and CDR2 (germline): SQVTM, ANQGSEA. This CDR3 comprises 15 residues. The CDR3 protein is CSAAATSGRSNEQFF.

The rearrangement uses TRBV3-1 and TRBJ2-5; TCRdb's D call of TRBD1 is untestable without DNA. The CDR3 contains 15 residues. The germline gives CDR1 LGHDT, CDR2 YNNKEL (reference sequence). The CDR3 loop is CASSLLPGVEETQYF.

The chain carries TRBV18 and TRBJ1-2. The CDR3 has 15 residues. The germline gives CDR1 KGHSH, CDR2 LQKENI. The CDR3 sequence: CASSPGTYSFYGYTF.

V gene TRBV29-1 combines with J gene TRBJ1-5. The length of the CDR3 is 14 residues. Germline V gene data show CDR1 as SQVTM and CDR2 as ANQGSEA. The CDR3 sequence is CSVSVGLNDQPQHF.